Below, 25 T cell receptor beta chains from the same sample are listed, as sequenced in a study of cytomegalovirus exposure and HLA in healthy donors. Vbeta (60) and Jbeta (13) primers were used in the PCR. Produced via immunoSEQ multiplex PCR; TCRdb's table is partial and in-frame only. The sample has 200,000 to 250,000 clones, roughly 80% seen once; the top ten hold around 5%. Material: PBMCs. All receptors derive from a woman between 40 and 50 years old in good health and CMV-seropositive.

The CDR3 bases are TGTGCCAGCAGTTATCGCCCTTACTCCTCGAAAAACATTCAGTACTTC. This encodes CASSYRPYSSKNIQYF. The chain couples TRBV27 to TRBJ2-4; no reliable D call. CDR1 and CDR2 (germline): MNHEY, SMNVEV (reference sequence). Trimming removed 4 bases at V and 4 bases at J, with 17 bases between. The CDR3 sequence is 16 residues long.

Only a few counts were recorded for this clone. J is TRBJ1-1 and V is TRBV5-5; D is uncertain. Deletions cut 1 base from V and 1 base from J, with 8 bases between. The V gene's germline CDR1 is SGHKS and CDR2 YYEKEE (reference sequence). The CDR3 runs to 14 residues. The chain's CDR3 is CASSLLAGNTEAFF. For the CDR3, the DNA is TGTGCCAGCAGCTTGCTCGCAGGGAACACTGAAGCTTTCTTT.

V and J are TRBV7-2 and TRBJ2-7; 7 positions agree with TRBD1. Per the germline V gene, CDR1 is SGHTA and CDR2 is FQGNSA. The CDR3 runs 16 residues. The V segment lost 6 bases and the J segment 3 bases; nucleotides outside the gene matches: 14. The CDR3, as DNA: TGTGCCAGCAGTGTAAGGGATGGGGACAGCCACTACGAGCAGTACTTC. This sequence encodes CASSVRDGDSHYEQYF.

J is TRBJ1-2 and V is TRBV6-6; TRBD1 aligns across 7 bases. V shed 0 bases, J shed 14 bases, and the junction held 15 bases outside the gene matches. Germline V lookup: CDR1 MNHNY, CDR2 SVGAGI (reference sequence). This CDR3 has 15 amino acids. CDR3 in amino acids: CASSYSIPVTQGGTF. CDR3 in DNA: TGTGCCAGCAGTTACTCGATTCCTGTGACCCAGGGGGGAACCTTC.

CDR3 nucleotide sequence: TGTGCCAGCAGCTTGGGAGGGGGGGTCACAGATACGCAGTATTTT. As protein: CASSLGGGVTDTQYF. The chain is built from TRBV5-4 and TRBJ2-3; the D gene is possibly TRBD2 (7 bases). This CDR3 contains 15 residues. CDR1 SGHNT and CDR2 YYREEE come from the germline V gene (reference sequence). Trimming took 0 bases from V and 2 from J, leaving 10 bases between them.

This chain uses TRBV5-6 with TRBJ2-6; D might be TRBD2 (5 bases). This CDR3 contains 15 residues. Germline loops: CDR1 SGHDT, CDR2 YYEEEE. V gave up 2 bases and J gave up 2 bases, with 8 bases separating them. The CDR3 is CASSFRGTGANVLTF. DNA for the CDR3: TGTGCCAGCAGCTTTCGGGGTACTGGGGCCAACGTCCTGACTTTC.

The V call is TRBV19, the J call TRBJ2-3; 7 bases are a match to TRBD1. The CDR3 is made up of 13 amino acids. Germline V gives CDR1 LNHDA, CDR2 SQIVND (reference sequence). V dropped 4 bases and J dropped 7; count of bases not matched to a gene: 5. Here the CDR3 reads CASSTDRVNTQYF. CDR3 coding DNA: TGTGCCAGTAGTACCGACAGGGTGAATACGCAGTATTTT.

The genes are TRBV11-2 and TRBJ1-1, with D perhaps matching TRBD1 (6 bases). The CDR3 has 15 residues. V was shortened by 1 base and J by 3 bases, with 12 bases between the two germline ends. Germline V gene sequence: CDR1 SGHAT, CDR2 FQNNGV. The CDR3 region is CASSLGTGFDTEAFF. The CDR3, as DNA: TGTGCCAGCAGCTTAGGAACAGGGTTCGACACTGAAGCTTTCTTT.

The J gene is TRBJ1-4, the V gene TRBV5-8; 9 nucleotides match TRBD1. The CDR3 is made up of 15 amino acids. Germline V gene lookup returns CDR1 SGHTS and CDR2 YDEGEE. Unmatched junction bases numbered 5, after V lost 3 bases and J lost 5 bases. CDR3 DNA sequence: TGTGCCAGCAGCTCCACGGGGACAGGGAATGAAAAACTGTTTTTT. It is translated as CASSSTGTGNEKLFF.

In nucleotides, the CDR3 is TGTGCCAGCAGCTCCCTCCGTGGACAGGGGGCTGGTGAAGCTTTCTTT. This codes for CASSSLRGQGAGEAFF. The chain employs TRBV7-9 and TRBJ1-1, with TRBD1 matching 11 bases. Germline V gives CDR1 SEHNR, CDR2 FQNEAQ (reference sequence). This CDR3 comprises 16 residues. Trimming at V came to 4 bases and at J to 7 bases, leaving 11 bases not matched to a gene.

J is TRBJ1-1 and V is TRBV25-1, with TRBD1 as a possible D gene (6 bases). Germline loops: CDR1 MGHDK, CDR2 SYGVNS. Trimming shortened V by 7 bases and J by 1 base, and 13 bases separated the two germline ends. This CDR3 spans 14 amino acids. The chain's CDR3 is CASTLTGGNTEAFF. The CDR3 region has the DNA TGTGCCAGCACCTTGACAGGTGGGAACACTGAAGCTTTCTTT.

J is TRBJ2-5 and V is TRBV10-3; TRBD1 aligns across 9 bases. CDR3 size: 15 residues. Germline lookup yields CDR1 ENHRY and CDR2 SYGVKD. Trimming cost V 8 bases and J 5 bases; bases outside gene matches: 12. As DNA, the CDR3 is TGTGCCATCCGGGACAGGGACGTTAGTAGGGAGACCCAGTACTTC. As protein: CAIRDRDVSRETQYF.

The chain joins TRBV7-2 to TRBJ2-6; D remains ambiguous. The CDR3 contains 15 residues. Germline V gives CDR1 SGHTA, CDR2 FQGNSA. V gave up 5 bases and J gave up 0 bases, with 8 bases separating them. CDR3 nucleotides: TGTGCCAGCAGCCGAACCGGCTCTGGGGCCAACGTCCTGACTTTC. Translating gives CASSRTGSGANVLTF.

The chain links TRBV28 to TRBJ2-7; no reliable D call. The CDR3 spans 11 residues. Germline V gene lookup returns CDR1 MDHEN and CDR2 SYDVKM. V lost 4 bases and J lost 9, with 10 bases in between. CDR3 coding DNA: TGTGCCAGCAGTTCGGAGAGGTGGCAGTACTTC. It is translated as CASSSERWQYF.

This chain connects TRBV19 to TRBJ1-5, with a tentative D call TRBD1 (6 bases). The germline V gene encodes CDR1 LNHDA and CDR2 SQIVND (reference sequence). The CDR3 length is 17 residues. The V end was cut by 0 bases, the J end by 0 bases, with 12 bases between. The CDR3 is CASSIDWTVLSNQPQHF. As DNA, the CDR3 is TGTGCCAGTAGTATAGATTGGACAGTCCTTAGCAATCAGCCCCAGCATTTT.

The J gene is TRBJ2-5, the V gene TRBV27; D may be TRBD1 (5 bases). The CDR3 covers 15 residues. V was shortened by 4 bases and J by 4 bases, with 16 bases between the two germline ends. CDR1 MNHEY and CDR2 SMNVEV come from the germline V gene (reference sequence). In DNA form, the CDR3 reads TGTGCCAGCAGTTCGACACCGAACGACAGAGAGACCCAGTACTTC. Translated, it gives CASSSTPNDRETQYF.

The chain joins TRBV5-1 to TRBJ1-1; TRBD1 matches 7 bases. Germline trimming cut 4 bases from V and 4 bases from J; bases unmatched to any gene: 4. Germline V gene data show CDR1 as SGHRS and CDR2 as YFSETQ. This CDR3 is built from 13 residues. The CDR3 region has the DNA TGCGCCAGCAGCCAGACAGGGTCCACTGAAGCTTTCTTT. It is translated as CASSQTGSTEAFF.

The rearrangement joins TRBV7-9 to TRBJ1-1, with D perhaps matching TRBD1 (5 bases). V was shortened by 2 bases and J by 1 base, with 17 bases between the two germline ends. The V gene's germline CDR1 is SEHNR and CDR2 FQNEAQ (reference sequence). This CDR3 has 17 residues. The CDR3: CASSLNQGWKKNTEAFF. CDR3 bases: TGTGCCAGCAGCTTAAACCAGGGATGGAAGAAGAACACTGAAGCTTTCTTT.

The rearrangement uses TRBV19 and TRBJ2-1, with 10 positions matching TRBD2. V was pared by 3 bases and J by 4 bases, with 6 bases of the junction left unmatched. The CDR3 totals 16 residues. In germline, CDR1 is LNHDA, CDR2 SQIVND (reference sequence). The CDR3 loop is CASSIGRTSGYNEQFF. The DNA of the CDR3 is TGTGCCAGTAGTATTGGACGGACTAGCGGATACAATGAGCAGTTCTTC. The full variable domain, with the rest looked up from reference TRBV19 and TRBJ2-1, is DGGITQSPKYLFRKEGQNVTLSCEQNLNHDAMYWYRQDPGQGLRLIYYSQIVNDFQKGDIAEGYSVSREKKESFPLTVTSAQKNPTAFYLCASSIGRTSGYNEQFFGPGTRLTVL.

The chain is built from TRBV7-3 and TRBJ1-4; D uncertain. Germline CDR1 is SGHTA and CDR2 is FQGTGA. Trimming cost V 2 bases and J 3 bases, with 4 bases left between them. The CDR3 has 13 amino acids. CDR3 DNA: TGTGCCAGCAGCTTAGGAGCTAATGAAAAACTGTTTTTT. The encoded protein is CASSLGANEKLFF.

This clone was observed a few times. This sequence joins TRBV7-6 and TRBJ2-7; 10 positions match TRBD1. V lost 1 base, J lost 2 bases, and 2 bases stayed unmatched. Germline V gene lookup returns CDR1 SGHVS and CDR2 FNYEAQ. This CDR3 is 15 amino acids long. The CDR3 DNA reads TGTGCCAGCAGCTTAGAGACAGGGGGCACCTACGAGCAGTACTTC. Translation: CASSLETGGTYEQYF. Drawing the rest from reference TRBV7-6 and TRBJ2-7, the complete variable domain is GAGVSQSPRYKVTKRGQDVALRCDPISGHVSLYWYRQALGQGPEFLTYFNYEAQQDKSGLPNDRFSAERPEGSISTLTIQRTEQRDSAMYRCASSLETGGTYEQYFGPGTRLTVT.

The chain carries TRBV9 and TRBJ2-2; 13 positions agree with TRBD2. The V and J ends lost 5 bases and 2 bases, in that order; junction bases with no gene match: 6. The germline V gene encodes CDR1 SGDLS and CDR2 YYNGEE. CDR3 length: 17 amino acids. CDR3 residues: CASSWTSGSPNTGELFF. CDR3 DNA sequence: TGTGCCAGCAGTTGGACTAGCGGGAGCCCCAACACCGGGGAGCTGTTTTTT.

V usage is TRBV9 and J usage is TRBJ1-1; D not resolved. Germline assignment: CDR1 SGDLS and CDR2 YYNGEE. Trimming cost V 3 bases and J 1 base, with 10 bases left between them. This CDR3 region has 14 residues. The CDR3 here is CASSARVSNTEAFF. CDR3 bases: TGTGCCAGCAGCGCTCGGGTCTCGAACACTGAAGCTTTCTTT.

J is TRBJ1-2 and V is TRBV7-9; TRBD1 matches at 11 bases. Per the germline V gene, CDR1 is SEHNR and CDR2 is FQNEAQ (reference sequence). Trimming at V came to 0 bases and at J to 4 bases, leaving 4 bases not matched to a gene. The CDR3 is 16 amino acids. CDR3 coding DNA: TGTGCCAGCAGCTTAGCGAAGGACAGGGGGCCCTATGGCTACACCTTC. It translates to CASSLAKDRGPYGYTF.

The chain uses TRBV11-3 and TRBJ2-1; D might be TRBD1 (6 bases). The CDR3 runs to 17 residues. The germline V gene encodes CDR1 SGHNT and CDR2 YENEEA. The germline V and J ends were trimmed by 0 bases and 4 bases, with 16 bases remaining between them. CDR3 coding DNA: TGTGCCAGCAGCTTAGACCGAGGGGGAGTTGGTTACAATGAGCAGTTCTTC. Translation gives CASSLDRGGVGYNEQFF.